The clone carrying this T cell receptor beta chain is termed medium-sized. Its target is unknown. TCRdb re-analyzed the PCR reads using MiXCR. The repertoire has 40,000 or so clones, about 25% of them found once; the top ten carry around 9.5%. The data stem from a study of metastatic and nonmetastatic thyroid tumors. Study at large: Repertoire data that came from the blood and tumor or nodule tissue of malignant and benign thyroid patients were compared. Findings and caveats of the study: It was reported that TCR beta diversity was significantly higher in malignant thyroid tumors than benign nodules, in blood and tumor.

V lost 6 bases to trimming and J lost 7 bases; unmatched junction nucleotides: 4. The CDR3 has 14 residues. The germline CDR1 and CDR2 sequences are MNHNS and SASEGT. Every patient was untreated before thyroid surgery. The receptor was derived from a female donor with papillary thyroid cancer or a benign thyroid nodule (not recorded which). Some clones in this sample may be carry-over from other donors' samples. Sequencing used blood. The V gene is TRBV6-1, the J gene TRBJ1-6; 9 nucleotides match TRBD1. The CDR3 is CASSQGQGNSPLHF. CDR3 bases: TGTGCCAGCAGCCAGGGACAGGGCAATTCACCCCTCCACTTT.